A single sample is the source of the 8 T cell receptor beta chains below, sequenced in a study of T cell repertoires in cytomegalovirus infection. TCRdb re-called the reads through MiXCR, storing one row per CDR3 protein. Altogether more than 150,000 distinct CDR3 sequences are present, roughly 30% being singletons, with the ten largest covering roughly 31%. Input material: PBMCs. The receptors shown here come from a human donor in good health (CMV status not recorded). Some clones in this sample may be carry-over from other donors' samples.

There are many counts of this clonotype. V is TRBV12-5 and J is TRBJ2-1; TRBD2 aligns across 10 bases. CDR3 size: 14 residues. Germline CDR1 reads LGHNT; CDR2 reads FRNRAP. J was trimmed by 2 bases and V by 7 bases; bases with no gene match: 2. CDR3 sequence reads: CASETSGAYNEQFF. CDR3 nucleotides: TGTGCTAGTGAAACTAGCGGGGCCTACAATGAGCAGTTCTTC.

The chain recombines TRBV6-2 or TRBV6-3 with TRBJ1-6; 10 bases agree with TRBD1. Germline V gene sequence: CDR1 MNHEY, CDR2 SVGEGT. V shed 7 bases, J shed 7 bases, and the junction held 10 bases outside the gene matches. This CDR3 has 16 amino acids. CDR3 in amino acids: CASKYPGTGANSPLHF. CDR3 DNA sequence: TGTGCCAGCAAGTATCCGGGGACAGGGGCGAATTCACCCCTCCACTTT.

Here the CDR3 DNA reads TGTGCCACCAGGGGGACAGGGGATGATGAGCAGTTCTTC. Translating it yields CATRGTGDDEQFF. This chain connects TRBV24-1 to TRBJ2-1; 10 bases are shared with TRBD1. The length of the CDR3 is 13 residues. V shed 7 bases, J shed 8 bases, and the junction held 4 bases outside the gene matches. Germline V gives CDR1 KGHDR, CDR2 SFDVKD.

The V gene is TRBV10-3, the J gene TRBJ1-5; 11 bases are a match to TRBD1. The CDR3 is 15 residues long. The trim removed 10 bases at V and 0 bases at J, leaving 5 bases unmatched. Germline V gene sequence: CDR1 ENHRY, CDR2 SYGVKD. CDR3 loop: CATGGQGDSNQPQHF. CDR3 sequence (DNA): TGTGCCACCGGGGGACAGGGGGATAGCAATCAGCCCCAGCATTTT.

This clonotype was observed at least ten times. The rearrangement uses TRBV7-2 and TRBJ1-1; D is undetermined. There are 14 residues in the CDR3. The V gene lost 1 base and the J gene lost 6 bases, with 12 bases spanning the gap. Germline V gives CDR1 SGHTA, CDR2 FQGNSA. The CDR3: CASSLEVGRAEAFF. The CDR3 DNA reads TGTGCCAGCAGCTTAGAAGTGGGGAGGGCTGAAGCTTTCTTT.

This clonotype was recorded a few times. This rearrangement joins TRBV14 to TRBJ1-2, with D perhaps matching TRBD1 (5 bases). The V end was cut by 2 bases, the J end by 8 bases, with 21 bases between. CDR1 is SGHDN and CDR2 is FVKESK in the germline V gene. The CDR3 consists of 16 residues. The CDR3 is CASSQTPGPLYVGYTF. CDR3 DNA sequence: TGTGCCAGCAGCCAAACCCCGGGACCGCTATATGTCGGCTACACCTTC.

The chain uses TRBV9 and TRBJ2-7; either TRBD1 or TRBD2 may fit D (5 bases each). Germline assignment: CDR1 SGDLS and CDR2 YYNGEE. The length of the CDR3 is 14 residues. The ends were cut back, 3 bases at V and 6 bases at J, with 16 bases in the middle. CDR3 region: CASSATGTATEQYF. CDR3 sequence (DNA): TGTGCCAGCAGCGCGACCGGGACGGCGACCGAGCAGTACTTC. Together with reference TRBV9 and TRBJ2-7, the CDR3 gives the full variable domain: DSGVTQTPKHLITATGQRVTLRCSPRSGDLSVYWYQQSLDQGLQFLIQYYNGEERAKGNILERFSAQQFPDLHSELNLSSLELGDSALYFCASSATGTATEQYFGPGTRLTVT.

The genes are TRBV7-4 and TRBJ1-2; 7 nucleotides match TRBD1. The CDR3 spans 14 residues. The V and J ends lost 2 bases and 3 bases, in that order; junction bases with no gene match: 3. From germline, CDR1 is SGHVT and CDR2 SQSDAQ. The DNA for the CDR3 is TGTGCCAGCAGCTTACCCACAGGGGACTATGGCTACACCTTC. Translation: CASSLPTGDYGYTF.